These 9 T cell receptor beta chains were sequenced from one sample in a study of cytomegalovirus exposure and HLA in healthy donors. With 60 Vbeta and 13 Jbeta primers, the PCR was carried out. Here immunoSEQ multiplex PCR was the method, and the copy in TCRdb shows in-frame clones only, minus some. The sample has 210,000 or so clones; about 80% are singletons. The material sequenced was PBMCs. These receptors were taken from a woman between 45 and 65 years old in good health and CMV-seropositive.

This clone was recorded only once. This chain uses TRBV6-6 with TRBJ1-1; maybe TRBD1 (6 bases). This CDR3 region has 15 residues. V was shortened by 6 bases and J by 1 base, with 15 bases between the two germline ends. Germline V gene sequence: CDR1 MNHNY, CDR2 SVGAGI (reference sequence). CDR3 residues: CASRNNDRTNTEAFF. The DNA for the CDR3 is TGTGCCAGCAGAAACAACGACAGGACGAACACTGAAGCTTTCTTT.

This clone was recorded only once. This chain connects TRBV11-1 to TRBJ1-1; TRBD1 aligns across 11 bases. The CDR3 is 16 amino acids. The ends lost 4 bases at V and 5 bases at J; junction bases unmatched: 9. Germline CDR1 and CDR2: SGHAT and FQDESV (reference sequence). This CDR3 is CASSYHWTGGLTEAFF. The CDR3 bases are TGTGCCAGCAGCTACCACTGGACAGGGGGCCTTACTGAAGCTTTCTTT. Filled out from reference TRBV11-1 and TRBJ1-1, the complete variable domain reads EAEVAQSPRYKITEKSQAVAFWCDPISGHATLYWYRQILGQGPELLVQFQDESVVDDSQLPKDRFSAERLKGVDSTLKIQPAELGDSAMYLCASSYHWTGGLTEAFFGQGTRLTVV.

The gene calls are TRBV11-2 and TRBJ2-7; 7 bases fit TRBD1. The CDR3 has 16 residues. The germline V gene has CDR1 SGHAT and CDR2 FQNNGV. The V and J ends lost 3 bases and 3 bases, in that order; junction bases with no gene match: 11. The CDR3 nucleotides are TGTGCCAGCAGCTTCCCTACAGGGGACGGATTCTACGAGCAGTACTTC. Residues: CASSFPTGDGFYEQYF.

V is TRBV6-6 and J is TRBJ1-2; no reliable D call. The CDR3 is made up of 14 amino acids. CDR1 MNHNY and CDR2 SVGAGI come from the germline V gene (reference sequence). V shed 7 bases and J shed 3 bases, with 15 bases lying between them. The CDR3, as DNA: TGTGCCAGCATCAAAGCGGCGGCACACTATGGCTACACCTTC. Encoded protein: CASIKAAAHYGYTF.

V and J are TRBV7-2 and TRBJ2-3; the D gene is possibly TRBD2 (6 bases). The V end was cut by 0 bases, the J end by 3 bases, with 10 bases between. This CDR3 has 15 residues. The germline CDR1 and CDR2 sequences are SGHTA and FQGNSA. CDR3 residues: CASSLAGGWTDTQYF. The CDR3, as DNA: TGTGCCAGCAGCTTAGCGGGGGGATGGACAGATACGCAGTATTTT.

This clone was counted between two and nine times. V gene TRBV7-7 combines with J gene TRBJ2-7; maybe TRBD1 (5 bases). The CDR3 is 14 residues long. Germline CDR1 SSHAT, CDR2 FNYEAQ (reference sequence). The V gene lost 1 base and the J gene lost 5 bases, with 12 bases spanning the gap. DNA of the CDR3: TGTGCCAGCAGCTTAGAATTAGACAGCGACGAGCAGTACTTC. Protein product: CASSLELDSDEQYF.

The J gene is TRBJ2-5, the V gene TRBV7-9; D remains ambiguous. The V end lost 5 bases, the J end lost 2 bases, and 3 bases lay between the germline ends. The CDR3 is 11 residues long. Germline CDR1 is SEHNR and CDR2 is FQNEAQ (reference sequence). CDR3 sequence reads: CASSQQETQYF. CDR3 coding DNA: TGTGCCAGCAGCCAGCAAGAGACCCAGTACTTC. Drawing the rest from reference TRBV7-9 and TRBJ2-5, the complete variable domain is DTGVSQNPRHKITKRGQNVTFRCDPISEHNRLYWYRQTLGQGPEFLTYFQNEAQLEKSRLLSDRFSAERPKGSFSTLEIQRTEQGDSAMYLCASSQQETQYFGPGTRLLVL.

The CDR3 protein is CASSLASVSGNTIYF. CDR3 nucleotide sequence: TGTGCCAGCAGCTTGGCCTCGGTCTCTGGAAACACCATATATTTT. The rearrangement joins TRBV5-4 to TRBJ1-3; D uncertain. The CDR3 runs 15 residues. Germline loops: CDR1 SGHNT, CDR2 YYREEE (reference sequence). Trimming shortened V by 0 bases and J by 0 bases, and 7 bases separated the two germline ends.

The chain joins TRBV19 to TRBJ2-2; the D gene is possibly TRBD2 (5 bases). From germline, CDR1 is LNHDA and CDR2 SQIVND (reference sequence). The CDR3 contains 17 residues. V dropped 3 bases and J dropped 6 bases, with 20 bases sitting between them. The CDR3 coding sequence is TGTGCCAGTAGTATTTCCCTAGTGGGAGTCTCCGCCGGGGAGCTGTTTTTT. It is translated as CASSISLVGVSAGELFF.